A single sample gave rise to the 12 T cell receptor beta chains below, sequenced in a study of tumor-infiltrating lymphocytes in glioblastoma multiforme (dated by TCRdb to the late 2010s). Instrument used: Illumina HiSeq 2500. Using a modified ARM-PCR protocol with multiple V-beta primers and a C-beta primer, the team built TCRB libraries from RNA through three nested multiplex PCR rounds. Using fastp trimming at Q25 and MiXCR clonotype assembly, TCRdb reanalyzed the public sequencing data and kept in-frame beta chains. Records with the same CDR3 protein are collapsed into one entry carrying the most frequent genes and DNA. This sample has about 13,000 distinct CDR3 sequences in its table, and roughly 68% of those were observed once. 29% of the sample rests with the top ten. The sample taken for sequencing was brain tumor tissue. Every receptor here comes from a male donor with glioblastoma.

A note on this clonotype: A read error may account for a junction end that differs from germline. The chain recombines TRBV6-1 with TRBJ2-1, with no clear D. Germline CDR1 reads MNHNS; CDR2 reads SASEGT. The CDR3 covers 15 residues. The DNA for the CDR3 is TGCGCCAGCAGTAAAGAAGTCGTAGCATATAATGAGCAGTTCTTC. Amino acids: CASSKEVVAYNEQFF.

To note about this clonotype: The junction shows a germline mismatch at one end, possibly a read error. The genes are TRBV11-2 and TRBJ2-7; D gene unclear. The CDR3 is made up of 14 amino acids. Germline V CDR1 and CDR2: SGHAT, FQNNGV. This CDR3 is CACSLLPGAYEQYF. The CDR3, as DNA: TGTGCCTGCAGCTTACTCCCTGGGGCCTACGAGCAGTACTTC.

V and J are TRBV11-1 and TRBJ2-3; D call uncertain. From germline, CDR1 is SGHAT and CDR2 FQDESV (reference sequence). Trimming pared 6 bases from V and 0 bases from J, leaving 13 bases between. This CDR3 comprises 15 residues. In DNA, the CDR3 is TGTGCCAGCAGTGACTCGGACGGAAGCACAGATACGCAGTATTTT. Amino acids: CASSDSDGSTDTQYF.

Only one count was recorded for this clonotype. One end of the junction is discordant with germline, which a read error may explain. V is TRBV12-3 or TRBV12-4 and J is TRBJ1-1; D possibly corresponds to TRBD1 (6 bases). The CDR3 is 14 amino acids. The DNA for the CDR3 is TGTGCCAGCAGACAGGGTCTCATGTACACTGAAACTTTCTTT. Residues: CASRQGLMYTETFF.

Comments on this clonotype: The junction departs from germline at one end; a sequencing error may be responsible. The chain is built from TRBV5-5 and TRBJ2-1; the D is unclear. Germline CDR1 is SGHKS and CDR2 is YYEKEE (reference sequence). This CDR3 comprises 14 residues. CDR3 DNA: TGTGGCAGCAGCTTGATTGGCTCGTACGATGAGCAGTTCTTC. Translation: CGSSLIGSYDEQFF.

This clonotype is termed medium-sized. The chain recombines TRBV5-4 with TRBJ1-3, with a weak D call TRBD1 (6 bases). Germline lookup yields CDR1 SGHNT and CDR2 YYREEE (reference sequence). Trimming removed 4 bases from V and 0 bases from J, with 11 bases in between. This CDR3 is 15 amino acids long. The CDR3 here is CASSQTGGSGNTIYF. The DNA of the CDR3 is TGTGCCAGCAGCCAGACAGGAGGCTCTGGAAACACCATATATTTT.

The chain links TRBV29-1 to TRBJ2-1; 7 positions match TRBD1. CDR1 is SQVTM, CDR2 ANQGSEA, per germline. This CDR3 is built from 12 residues. The V segment lost 7 bases and the J segment 6 bases; nucleotides outside the gene matches: 6. The CDR3 DNA is TGCAGCGCCCGGACAGGCGGCAATGAGCAGTTCTTC. This gives the protein CSARTGGNEQFF.

Of note for this clonotype: A read error may be the cause here, since a much bigger clone is one base away. This chain uses TRBV19 with TRBJ2-3; 9 bases map to TRBD1. The CDR3 has 15 residues. Trimming removed 7 bases from V and 3 bases from J; junction bases left unmatched: 8. From germline, CDR1 is LNHDA and CDR2 SQIVND (reference sequence). The CDR3 region is CASKLGQGRTDTQYF. The CDR3 nucleotides are TGTGCCAGTAAATTGGGACAGGGAAGAACAGATACGCAGTATTTT.

Note on this clonotype: One base away lies a much larger clone, so this may be a sequencing read error. The chain recombines TRBV28 with TRBJ1-1, with TRBD1 identical over 8 bases. The junction had 10 bases not matched to a gene; V was cut back by 4 bases and J by 6 bases. Germline V lookup: CDR1 MDHEN, CDR2 SYDVKM. The CDR3 contains 15 residues. CDR3 residues: CASSSDRVGASEAFF. CDR3 DNA sequence: TGTGCCAGCAGTTCGGACAGGGTGGGCGCCTCTGAAGCTTTCTTT. Using reference TRBV28 and TRBJ1-1 for the parts outside the CDR3, the full variable domain is DVKVTQSSRYLVKRTGEKVFLECVQDMDHENMFWYRQDPGLGLRLIYFSYDVKMKEKGDIPEGYSVSREKKERFSLILESASTNQTSMYLCASSSDRVGASEAFFGQGTRLTVV.

The chain joins TRBV11-3 to TRBJ1-1; tentatively, D is TRBD1 (5 bases). From germline, CDR1 is SGHNT and CDR2 YENEEA. This CDR3 spans 14 amino acids. Trimming shortened V by 5 bases and J by 1 base, and 11 bases separated the two germline ends. CDR3 coding DNA: TGTGCCAGCAGCCCGAACAGGCCGAACACTGAAGCTTTCTTT. Translated: CASSPNRPNTEAFF.

About this clonotype: This may come from a read error, since a much larger clone is one base off. The CDR3 loop is CASSLGSGLSYEQYF. The CDR3 DNA follows: TGTGCCAGCAGCTTAGGCTCAGGGCTTTCCTACGAGCAGTACTTC. The V gene is TRBV11-2, the J gene TRBJ2-7; D perhaps matches TRBD1 (5 bases). V was trimmed by 1 base and J by 1 base, leaving 11 bases between them. CDR1 is SGHAT and CDR2 is FQNNGV in the germline V gene. CDR3 length: 15 residues.

The chain carries TRBV6-5 and TRBJ2-7, with D uncertain. The CDR3 extends over 15 amino acids. CDR1 and CDR2 (germline): MNHEY, SVGAGI. Trimming stripped 0 bases from V and 8 bases from J, with 17 bases between. The CDR3 region has the DNA TGTGCCAGCAGTTACTCGATGCATCAGGCCAACAAGCAGTACTTC. Amino acid sequence: CASSYSMHQANKQYF.